This T cell receptor (beta chain) was identified in a study of T-cell memory formation after mild COVID-19. Notes on the study in general: For contracting clones, CD4+ ones sat mainly in CM and EM, CD8+ in EMRA. From day 15 to 85, contracting clones were balanced between CD4 and CD8, whereas later expanders leaned toward CD4+.

TCRdb re-called the 5' RACE reads through MiXCR, storing one row per CDR3 protein. The table shows approximately 580,000 distinct CDR3 sequences, with over 20% occurring only once. The V end lost 2 bases, the J end lost 4 bases, and 8 bases lay between the germline ends. CDR3 length: 13 residues. Germline-derived CDR1 and CDR2 are ENHRY and SYGVKD. A remark on this clonotype: The antigen remains undetermined.

The sequence came from an adult woman who had mild COVID-19 (a few samples of this study predate the infection). Cell type and time point are not known. The J gene is TRBJ1-2, the V gene TRBV10-3, with D uncertain. The sample was PBMCs or a T cell subset sorted from them (not recorded which). CDR3 DNA sequence: TGTGCCATCAGTGAGGAGTCAGTCTATGGCTACACCTTC. Translating it yields CAISEESVYGYTF.